These T cell receptor beta chains were read from a single sample in a study of T cells after posttransplantation cyclophosphamide. Sequenced by immunoSEQ multiplex PCR; TCRdb stores in-frame clones only, minus some. The sample has thousands of clones; less than 80% are singletons. The input for sequencing was PBMCs, taken after allogeneic stem cell transplant with posttransplant cyclophosphamide. These receptors all come from a male patient aged 60-70 years who received an allogeneic stem cell transplant from an unrelated donor, was CMV-positive, and had no GVHD. Some T cells may be supplied by the graft donor. Each CDR3 is given with its conserved first and last residue.

J: TRBJ1-3
V: TRBV7-8
CDR3: CASSLDLHRSSGNTIYF

J: TRBJ2-3
V: TRBV18
CDR3: CASSTLGQDTQYF

J: TRBJ2-5
V: TRBV29-1
CDR3: CSVGTGSFGTQYF

J: TRBJ1-1
V: TRBV2
CDR3: CASSGTGPPTDTEAFF

J: TRBJ2-5
V: TRBV5-1
CDR3: CASRPGLAGGRGETQYF

J: TRBJ2-7
V: TRBV27
CDR3: CASTILGGPGYEQYF

J: TRBJ2-4
V: TRBV27
CDR3: CASSPGLANIQYF

J: TRBJ2-3
V: TRBV15
CDR3: CATSRGMAGATDTQYF

J: TRBJ2-3
V: TRBV7-9
CDR3: CASSVRGTDTQYF

J: TRBJ1-5
V: TRBV18
CDR3: CASSDREYQPQHF

J: TRBJ2-7
V: TRBV27
CDR3: CASSGTGNYEQYF

J: TRBJ2-2
V: TRBV19
CDR3: CASRRQGAETGELFF

J: TRBJ2-3
V: TRBV19
CDR3: CASSMRRREVTDTQYF

J: TRBJ1-2
V: TRBV2
CDR3: CASREQTGASPSF

J: TRBJ1-2
V: TRBV18
CDR3: CASSPAGKGETGYTF

J: TRBJ2-3
V: TRBV27
CDR3: CASSLAGLTDTQYF

J: TRBJ1-5
V: TRBV28
CDR3: CASSAGGSNQPQHF

J: TRBJ2-2
V: TRBV5-1
CDR3: CASSLLGQANTGELFF

J: TRBJ2-7
V: TRBV28
CDR3: CASSLMPRTYEQYF

J: TRBJ1-6
V: TRBV10-2
CDR3: CASSDSAANSLHF

J: TRBJ1-2
V: TRBV21-1
CDR3: CASSKGGTVDIRGYTF

J: TRBJ2-1
V: TRBV14
CDR3: CASSQGGHYNEQFF

J: TRBJ2-1
V: TRBV4-1
CDR3: CASSQAVSASGRDEQFF

J: TRBJ1-5
V: TRBV6-6
CDR3: CASSFNRGTGNQPQHF